Each of the 3 T cell receptor beta chains below was sequenced from the same sample in a study of T cells in localized non-small cell lung cancer. Clones were read by immunoSEQ multiplex PCR, and TCRdb kept only the in-frame ones, dropping some. The profile shows more than 25,000 clones, approximately 90% of them singletons. This material consisted of PBMCs, taken before any cancer treatment. All receptors come from a man between 40 and 69 years old with stage II lung adenocarcinoma.

The V and J genes are TRBV6-5 and TRBJ2-5; D is uncertain. The CDR3 is 13 residues long. Per germline, CDR1 MNHEY and CDR2 SVGAGI. The V gene lost 2 bases and the J gene lost 5 bases, with 9 bases spanning the gap. The CDR3 coding sequence is TGTGCCAGCAGTTACCTCCCTGGCGAGACCCAGTACTTC. Protein product: CASSYLPGETQYF.

The CDR3 spells CASSESPGAEAFF. CDR3 bases: TGCGCCAGCAGTGAGTCCCCCGGGGCTGAAGCTTTCTTT. V is TRBV10-1 and J is TRBJ1-1, with D hard to call. V lost 0 bases and J 6 bases, leaving 8 bases between the germline ends. This CDR3 spans 13 amino acids. Germline V gene sequence: CDR1 WNHNN, CDR2 SYGVQD (reference sequence).

The count of this clone is one. The J gene is TRBJ2-3, the V gene TRBV7-2, with 7 bases aligning to TRBD2. The CDR3 is 15 residues long. Per the germline V gene, CDR1 is SGHTA and CDR2 is FQGNSA. V dropped 5 bases and J dropped 4; count of bases not matched to a gene: 9. CDR3 nucleotides: TGTGCCAGCAGCGGGGGGGTCGCGCGGGCAGATACGCAGTATTTT. It yields the protein CASSGGVARADTQYF.